This entry lists 28 T cell receptor beta chains sequenced from one sample in a study of shared clonotypes between healthy human individuals. Clones were read by immunoSEQ multiplex PCR, and TCRdb kept only the in-frame ones, dropping some. The table has over a million clones, roughly 74% seen once; the top ten hold approximately 0.56%. Sequencing input: memory CD4+ T cells from PBMCs. The subset denotes: CD45RA-negative fraction. The receptors here all came from a man aged 18 to 29 in good health. Some clones in this sample may be carry-over from other donors' samples.

This chain joins TRBV28 and TRBJ2-1; TRBD2 aligns across 9 bases. The CDR3 sequence is 15 residues long. Germline CDR1 is MDHEN and CDR2 is SYDVKM. V trimming: 3 bases; J trimming: 8 bases; junction bases outside the gene matches: 8. DNA for the CDR3: TGTGCCAGCAGTTTCCCCGGCGGGAGGGCCCATGAGCAGTTCTTC. Encoded protein: CASSFPGGRAHEQFF.

The rearrangement links TRBV5-8 to TRBJ2-7; D is ambiguous. The CDR3 covers 11 residues. Germline V gene lookup returns CDR1 SGHTS and CDR2 YDEGEE. The V and J ends lost 2 bases and 0 bases respectively, with 0 bases between them. This CDR3 is CASSFSYEQYF. The CDR3 DNA is TGTGCCAGCAGCTTCTCCTACGAGCAGTACTTC.

The J gene is TRBJ2-7, the V gene TRBV4-3; 8 positions match TRBD2. V lost 2 bases to trimming and J lost 2 bases; unmatched junction nucleotides: 5. The germline CDR1 and CDR2 sequences are LGHNA and YSLEER. The CDR3 runs 15 residues. CDR3 coding DNA: TGCGCCAGCAGCCAAAAAGCGGGAGAGACCTACGAGCAGTACTTC. It yields the protein CASSQKAGETYEQYF.

V and J are TRBV15 and TRBJ1-3; no definite D call. Germline V lookup: CDR1 LNHNV, CDR2 YYDKDF (reference sequence). The CDR3 runs 16 residues. The ends were cut back, 3 bases at V and 3 bases at J, with 15 bases in the middle. The CDR3 reads CATSSPPGGGGNTIYF. For the CDR3, the DNA is TGTGCCACCAGCAGCCCCCCGGGAGGAGGTGGAAACACCATATATTTT.

A word on this clone: Other DNA sequences in the same sample also yield this CDR3. This chain joins TRBV6-1 and TRBJ1-4; a weak D match, TRBD1 (6 bases). The CDR3 totals 14 residues. CDR1 and CDR2 from the germline V gene are MNHNS and SASEGT. Trimming shortened V by 1 base and J by 7 bases, and 10 bases separated the two germline ends. CDR3 amino acids: CASSEGGLGEKLFF. The CDR3 coding sequence is TGTGCCAGCAGTGAAGGGGGGCTAGGTGAAAAACTGTTTTTT.

V and J are TRBV23-1 and TRBJ2-2; D is unresolved. TRBV23-1 is treated as an ORF (open reading frame) with a function not yet certain. The V and J ends lost 0 bases and 5 bases respectively, with 4 bases between them. The CDR3 totals 13 residues. CDR3 sequence: CASSQSPTGELFF. CDR3 coding DNA: TGCGCCAGCAGTCAATCTCCTACCGGGGAGCTGTTTTTT.

This sequence joins TRBV6-1 and TRBJ1-5; D perhaps matches TRBD1 (5 bases). CDR1 MNHNS and CDR2 SASEGT come from the germline V gene. This CDR3 spans 14 amino acids. Trimming pared 4 bases from V and 4 bases from J, leaving 11 bases between. CDR3 in DNA: TGTGCCAGCAGTGCTGGGGGGACTAATCAGCCCCAGCATTTT. Translating gives CASSAGGTNQPQHF.

The V and J genes are TRBV28 and TRBJ1-1; D possibly corresponds to TRBD1 (6 bases). V was clipped by 5 bases and J by 5 bases, with 15 bases between them. This CDR3 has 14 amino acids. The germline V gene encodes CDR1 MDHEN and CDR2 SYDVKM. Here the CDR3 reads CASSPQGGWTEAFF. CDR3 nucleotides: TGTGCCAGCAGTCCACAGGGAGGATGGACTGAAGCTTTCTTT.

This clone showed up just a few times. This sequence joins TRBV2 and TRBJ2-7, with TRBD1 matching over 11 bases. There are 13 residues in the CDR3. The J segment lost 6 bases and the V segment lost 6 bases, leaving 4 bases of the junction unmatched. Per the germline V gene, CDR1 is SNHLY and CDR2 is FYNNEI. The CDR3 DNA is TGTGCCAGCAGAGGACAGGGGGCAAGCGAGCAGTACTTC. Translating it yields CASRGQGASEQYF.

This clone was counted a few times. This chain connects TRBV5-6 to TRBJ1-6, with TRBD1 identical over 9 bases. With V trimmed by 3 bases and J by 9 bases, 4 bases remained unmatched. Per germline, CDR1 SGHDT and CDR2 YYEEEE. The CDR3 length is 14 residues. The CDR3 sequence: CASSWDRDTSPLHF. Here the CDR3 DNA reads TGTGCCAGCAGCTGGGACAGGGATACTTCACCCCTCCACTTT.

This chain connects TRBV5-1 to TRBJ2-4, with D possibly TRBD1 on 5 matching bases. Germline CDR1 reads SGHRS; CDR2 reads YFSETQ. V lost 3 bases and J 1 base, leaving 14 bases between the germline ends. The length of the CDR3 is 16 residues. The CDR3 nucleotides are TGCGCCAGCAGCTCGCTAGGGGCCGGGGCCAAAAACATTCAGTACTTC. Its protein product is CASSSLGAGAKNIQYF.

The V and J genes are TRBV10-3 and TRBJ2-1; 9 positions match TRBD2. Trimming removed 11 bases from V and 4 bases from J; junction bases left unmatched: 12. From germline, CDR1 is ENHRY and CDR2 SYGVKD. This CDR3 region has 15 residues. CDR3: CASERGAEGYNEQFF. CDR3 DNA sequence: TGTGCCTCAGAGCGGGGGGCCGAAGGGTACAATGAGCAGTTCTTC.

The rearrangement uses TRBV5-1 and TRBJ2-5; D tentatively fits TRBD1 or TRBD2 (6 bases each). The CDR3 consists of 16 residues. Trimming stripped 0 bases from V and 6 bases from J, with 18 bases between. Germline CDR1 and CDR2: SGHRS and YFSETQ. As DNA, the CDR3 is TGCGCCAGCAGCTTGGGGGTTCGGGGGCCAGCAAAGACCCAGTACTTC. It yields the protein CASSLGVRGPAKTQYF.

The sample holds one count of this clone. CDR3 in DNA: TGCGCCAGCAGCTTGGAGGTTTCGACGGGGGGCTACACCTTC. The encoded protein is CASSLEVSTGGYTF. V usage is TRBV5-1 and J usage is TRBJ1-2; no firm D call. CDR3 length equals 14 residues. Trimming shortened V by 0 bases and J by 8 bases, and 14 bases separated the two germline ends. CDR1 SGHRS and CDR2 YFSETQ come from the germline V gene.

The chain joins TRBV5-1 to TRBJ2-6, with D perhaps TRBD1 (6 bases). The CDR3 length is 17 residues. Trimming left V 4 bases short and J 4 bases short, with 18 bases between. Germline V lookup: CDR1 SGHRS, CDR2 YFSETQ. CDR3 residues: CASSPGPSDRGANVLTF. The CDR3, as DNA: TGCGCCAGCAGCCCTGGCCCCTCCGACAGGGGGGCCAACGTCCTGACTTTC.

With respect to this clone: Other DNA sequences in this sample translate to the same CDR3. The chain employs TRBV28 and TRBJ2-1; 7 nucleotides line up with TRBD1. V trimming: 3 bases; J trimming: 7 bases; junction bases outside the gene matches: 3. The CDR3 totals 13 residues. Germline values: CDR1 MDHEN, CDR2 SYDVKM. The CDR3 coding sequence is TGTGCCAGCAGTTTGGGCAGGGGGAATGAGCAGTTCTTC. As protein: CASSLGRGNEQFF.

This clone was detected only once. CDR3 nucleotides: TGTGCCAGCTCACCCGGACTAGCGGGACGGGAGACCCAGTACTTC. It codes for CASSPGLAGRETQYF. The chain carries TRBV18 and TRBJ2-5; 12 nucleotides align to TRBD2. The V gene end was trimmed by 3 bases and the J gene end by 5 bases; junction bases not matched to a gene: 4. CDR1 and CDR2 (germline): KGHSH, LQKENI. This CDR3 comprises 15 residues.

The chain combines TRBV28 with TRBJ1-2; 10 positions agree with TRBD1. This CDR3 region has 15 residues. CDR1 and CDR2 (germline): MDHEN, SYDVKM. J gave up 2 bases and V 4 bases, and 4 bases lay outside the gene matches. The CDR3 reads CASSSKTGGNYGYTF. CDR3 sequence (DNA): TGTGCCAGCAGTTCCAAGACAGGGGGCAACTATGGCTACACCTTC.

This clone was counted a single time. A far larger clone is off by one base, so a read error is likely. The sample holds other DNA sequences that translate to the same CDR3. V is TRBV11-3 and J is TRBJ2-3; D unresolved. In germline, CDR1 is SGHNT, CDR2 YENEEA. The CDR3 has 12 amino acids. Between the trimmed V and J ends, which lost 4 bases and 2 bases, there was a span of 4 bases. CDR3 sequence: CASSSNTDTQYF. The CDR3 nucleotides read TGTGCCAGCAGCTCGAACACAGATACGCAGTATTTT. Full variable domain (rest looked up from reference TRBV11-3 and TRBJ2-3): EAGVVQSPRYKIIEKKQPVAFWCNPISGHNTLYWYLQNLGQGPELLIRYENEEAVDDSQLPKDRFSAERLKGVDSTLKIQPAELGDSAVYLCASSSNTDTQYFGPGTRLTVL.

This clone was observed once. The CDR3 is CASSRPRTGQNEQFF. The CDR3 nucleotides read TGTGCCAGCAGTCGACCGAGGACAGGGCAAAATGAGCAGTTCTTC. The chain has TRBV6-6 and TRBJ2-1; TRBD1 matches at 8 bases. In germline, CDR1 is MNHNY, CDR2 SVGAGI (reference sequence). J was trimmed by 7 bases and V by 5 bases; bases with no gene match: 10. This CDR3 is 15 amino acids long.

The rearrangement uses TRBV28 and TRBJ2-6; TRBD1 is a possible D gene (5 bases). This CDR3 comprises 15 residues. V lost 4 bases, J lost 0 bases, and 7 bases lay in between. CDR1 and CDR2 (germline): MDHEN, SYDVKM. The CDR3 spells CASSYQGSGANVLTF. CDR3 sequence (DNA): TGTGCCAGCAGTTATCAGGGCTCTGGGGCCAACGTCCTGACTTTC.

The gene calls are TRBV5-4 and TRBJ2-7; D is undetermined. Trimming removed 1 base at V and 0 bases at J, with 11 bases between. CDR3 length: 15 residues. Germline V gene lookup returns CDR1 SGHNT and CDR2 YYREEE (reference sequence). CDR3 nucleotide sequence: TGTGCCAGCAGCTTGAGCCAGATGAGCTCCTACGAGCAGTACTTC. Protein product: CASSLSQMSSYEQYF.

With respect to this clone: In the same sample, other DNA sequences code for this CDR3. The chain carries TRBV7-3 and TRBJ2-1, with a weak D call TRBD1 (5 bases). With 1 base removed from V and 5 bases from J, the gap between germline ends came to 6 bases. Germline V gene lookup returns CDR1 SGHTA and CDR2 FQGTGA. The CDR3 extends over 13 amino acids. In DNA, the CDR3 is TGTGCCAGCAGCTTAAGCAGGGACAATGAGCAGTTCTTC. As protein: CASSLSRDNEQFF.

This clone was detected only once. This chain joins TRBV9 and TRBJ2-2; no definite D call. CDR3 length: 16 residues. Germline V gene lookup returns CDR1 SGDLS and CDR2 YYNGEE. V gave up 0 bases and J gave up 5 bases, with 14 bases separating them. CDR3 coding DNA: TGTGCCAGCAGCGTAGCCGAGGCGGTGGGAACCGGGGAGCTGTTTTTT. Residues: CASSVAEAVGTGELFF.

This chain joins TRBV5-4 and TRBJ2-3, with TRBD2 matching 9 bases. The CDR3 spans 16 residues. CDR1 is SGHNT, CDR2 YYREEE, per germline (reference sequence). J was trimmed by 4 bases and V by 4 bases; bases with no gene match: 10. The CDR3 DNA follows: TGTGCCAGCAGCCCCGGGCTAGCGGGATTCTCAGATACGCAGTATTTT. It specifies CASSPGLAGFSDTQYF.

This clone appeared once. The chain links TRBV19 to TRBJ1-2; TRBD1 agrees at 10 bases. Losses at the gene ends were 7 bases for V and 2 bases for J; bases not matched to a gene: 7. The CDR3 spans 15 residues. Germline V gives CDR1 LNHDA, CDR2 SQIVND (reference sequence). CDR3 nucleotides: TGTGCCAGTACCGCCGGGACAGGGGTGAACTATGGCTACACCTTC. Translation: CASTAGTGVNYGYTF.

The rearrangement joins TRBV6-1 to TRBJ2-5, with no clear D. The length of the CDR3 is 10 residues. Deletions cut 7 bases from V and 5 bases from J, with 5 bases between. Germline CDR1 is MNHNS and CDR2 is SASEGT. CDR3 in amino acids: CASIRETQYF. For the CDR3, the DNA is TGTGCCAGCATAAGGGAGACCCAGTACTTC.

This clone showed up just once. The CDR3 reads CSVDMGSKNEQYF. The CDR3 DNA reads TGCAGCGTTGATATGGGTAGCAAAAACGAGCAGTACTTC. The gene calls are TRBV29-1 and TRBJ2-7; D is ambiguous. V was trimmed by 3 bases and J by 5 bases, leaving 14 bases between them. CDR3 length equals 13 residues. Germline-derived CDR1 and CDR2 are SQVTM and ANQGSEA.